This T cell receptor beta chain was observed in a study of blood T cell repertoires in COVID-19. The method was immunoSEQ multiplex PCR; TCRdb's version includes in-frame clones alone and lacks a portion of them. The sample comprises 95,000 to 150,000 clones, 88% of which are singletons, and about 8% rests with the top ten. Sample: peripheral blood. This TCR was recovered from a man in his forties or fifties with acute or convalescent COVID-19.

The CDR3 DNA reads as TGTGCCAGTAAAGTTTTTTTTGCGGGAGGTAGCACAGATACGCAGTATTTT. The encoded protein is CASKVFFAGGSTDTQYF. The J gene is TRBJ2-3, the V gene TRBV19; 8 bases match TRBD2. V shed 7 bases and J 0 bases; nucleotides not matched to a gene: 12. The CDR3 is made up of 17 amino acids. CDR1 and CDR2 from the germline V gene are LNHDA and SQIVND (reference sequence).